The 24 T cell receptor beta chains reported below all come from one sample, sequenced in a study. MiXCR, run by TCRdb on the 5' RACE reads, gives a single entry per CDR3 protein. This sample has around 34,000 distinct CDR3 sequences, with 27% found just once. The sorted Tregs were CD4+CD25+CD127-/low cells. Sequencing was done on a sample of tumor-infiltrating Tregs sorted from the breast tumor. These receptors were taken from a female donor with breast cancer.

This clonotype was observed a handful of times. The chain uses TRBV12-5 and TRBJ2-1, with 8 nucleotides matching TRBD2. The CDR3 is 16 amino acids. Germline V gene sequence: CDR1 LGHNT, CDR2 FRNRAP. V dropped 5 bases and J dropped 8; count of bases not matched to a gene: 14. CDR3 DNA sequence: TGTGCTAGTGGTACCCCGGGACTAGACCTAGGGGATGAGCAGTTCTTC. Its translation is CASGTPGLDLGDEQFF.

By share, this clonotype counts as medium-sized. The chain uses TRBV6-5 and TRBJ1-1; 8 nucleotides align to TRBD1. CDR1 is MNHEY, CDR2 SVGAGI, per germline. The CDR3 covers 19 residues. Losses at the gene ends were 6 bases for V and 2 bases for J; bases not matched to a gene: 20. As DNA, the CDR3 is TGTGCCAGCAGCTCTACCACTCTCCTTTACGGGACAGGCAACACTGAAGCTTTCTTT. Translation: CASSSTTLLYGTGNTEAFF.

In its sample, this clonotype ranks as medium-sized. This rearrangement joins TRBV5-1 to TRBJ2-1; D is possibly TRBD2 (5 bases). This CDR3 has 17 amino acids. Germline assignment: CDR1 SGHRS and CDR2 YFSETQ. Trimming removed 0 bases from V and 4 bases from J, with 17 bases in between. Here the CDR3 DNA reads TGCGCCAGCAGCTTGGCAGGATACGGACTGGCATACAATGAGCAGTTCTTC. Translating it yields CASSLAGYGLAYNEQFF. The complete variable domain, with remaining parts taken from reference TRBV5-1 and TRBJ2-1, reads KAGVTQTPRYLIKTRGQQVTLSCSPISGHRSVSWYQQTPGQGLQFLFEYFSETQRNKGNFPGRFSGRQFSNSRSEMNVSTLELGDSALYLCASSLAGYGLAYNEQFFGPGTRLTVL.

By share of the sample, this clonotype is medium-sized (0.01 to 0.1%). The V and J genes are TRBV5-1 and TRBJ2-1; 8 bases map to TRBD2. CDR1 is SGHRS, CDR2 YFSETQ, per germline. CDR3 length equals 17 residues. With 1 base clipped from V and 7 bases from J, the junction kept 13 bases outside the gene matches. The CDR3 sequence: CASSLWEGAGVPNEQFF. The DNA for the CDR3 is TGCGCCAGCAGCTTGTGGGAAGGAGCGGGGGTTCCTAATGAGCAGTTCTTC. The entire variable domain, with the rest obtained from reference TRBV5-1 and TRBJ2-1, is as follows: KAGVTQTPRYLIKTRGQQVTLSCSPISGHRSVSWYQQTPGQGLQFLFEYFSETQRNKGNFPGRFSGRQFSNSRSEMNVSTLELGDSALYLCASSLWEGAGVPNEQFFGPGTRLTVL.

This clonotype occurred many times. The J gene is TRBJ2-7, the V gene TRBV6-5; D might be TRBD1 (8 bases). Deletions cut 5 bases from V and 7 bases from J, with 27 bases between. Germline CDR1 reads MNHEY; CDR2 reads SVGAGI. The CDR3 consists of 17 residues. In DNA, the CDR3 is TGTGCCAGCAGTCCACGAAGGACAGGGAGGGCTACAGGGGAGCAGTACTTC. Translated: CASSPRRTGRATGEQYF.

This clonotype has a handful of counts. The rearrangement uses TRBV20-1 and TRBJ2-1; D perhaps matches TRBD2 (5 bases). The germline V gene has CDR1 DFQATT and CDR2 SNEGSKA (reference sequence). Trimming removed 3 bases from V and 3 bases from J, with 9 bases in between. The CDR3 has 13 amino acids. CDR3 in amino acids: CSARRVDYNEQFF. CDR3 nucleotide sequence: TGCAGTGCTAGGAGGGTCGACTACAATGAGCAGTTCTTC.

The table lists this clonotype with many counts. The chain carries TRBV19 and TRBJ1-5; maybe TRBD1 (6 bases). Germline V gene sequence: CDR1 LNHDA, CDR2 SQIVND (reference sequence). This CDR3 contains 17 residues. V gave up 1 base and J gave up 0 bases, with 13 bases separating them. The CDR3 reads CASSIVDRRNSNQPQHF. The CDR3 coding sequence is TGTGCCAGTAGTATAGTGGACAGACGTAATAGCAATCAGCCCCAGCATTTT.

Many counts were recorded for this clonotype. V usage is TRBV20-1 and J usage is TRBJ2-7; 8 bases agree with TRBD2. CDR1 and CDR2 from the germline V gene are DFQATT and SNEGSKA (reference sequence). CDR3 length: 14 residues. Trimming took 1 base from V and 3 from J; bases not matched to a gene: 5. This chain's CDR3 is CSARVPREDYEQYF. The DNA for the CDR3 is TGCAGTGCTAGAGTTCCGCGGGAGGACTACGAGCAGTACTTC.

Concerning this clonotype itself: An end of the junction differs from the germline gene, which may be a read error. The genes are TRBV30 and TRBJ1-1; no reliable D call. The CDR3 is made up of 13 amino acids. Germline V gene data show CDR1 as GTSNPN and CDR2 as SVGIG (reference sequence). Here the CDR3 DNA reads TGTGCCTGGGGAGAGGCCTCGAACACTGAAGCTTCCTTT. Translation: CAWGEASNTEASF.

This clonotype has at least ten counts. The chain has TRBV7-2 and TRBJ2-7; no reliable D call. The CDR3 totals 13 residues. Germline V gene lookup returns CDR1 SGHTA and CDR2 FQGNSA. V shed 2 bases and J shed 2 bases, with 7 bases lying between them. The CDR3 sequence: CASSLFETYEQYF. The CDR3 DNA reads TGTGCCAGCAGCTTATTCGAGACCTACGAGCAGTACTTC.

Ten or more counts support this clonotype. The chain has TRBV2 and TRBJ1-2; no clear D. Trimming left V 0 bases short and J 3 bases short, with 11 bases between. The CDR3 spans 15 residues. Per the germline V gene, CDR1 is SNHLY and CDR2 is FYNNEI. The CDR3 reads CASSEALQPHYGYTF. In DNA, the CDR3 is TGTGCCAGCAGTGAAGCGCTTCAACCCCACTATGGCTACACCTTC.

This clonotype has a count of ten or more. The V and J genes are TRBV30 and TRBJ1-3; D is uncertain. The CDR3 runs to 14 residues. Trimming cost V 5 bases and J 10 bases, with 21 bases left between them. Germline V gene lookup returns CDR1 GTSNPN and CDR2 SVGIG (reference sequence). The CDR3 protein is CAWARTDSVGTIYF. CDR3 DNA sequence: TGTGCCTGGGCCCGGACGGACTCTGTGGGGACCATATATTTT.

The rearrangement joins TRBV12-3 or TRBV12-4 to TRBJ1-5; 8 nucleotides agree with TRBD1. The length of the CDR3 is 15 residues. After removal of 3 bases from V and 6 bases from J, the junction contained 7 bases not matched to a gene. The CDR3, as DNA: TGTGCCAGCAGTTTCGTGACAGGGGATTTTCAGCCCCAGCATTTT. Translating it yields CASSFVTGDFQPQHF.

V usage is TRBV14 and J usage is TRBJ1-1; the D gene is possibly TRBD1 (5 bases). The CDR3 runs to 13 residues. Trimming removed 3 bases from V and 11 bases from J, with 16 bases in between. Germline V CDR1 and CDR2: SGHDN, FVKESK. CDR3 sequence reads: CASSQSTRVGAFF. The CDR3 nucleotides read TGTGCCAGCAGCCAGTCCACCAGGGTTGGTGCTTTCTTT.

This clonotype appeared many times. DNA for the CDR3: TGTGCCAGCAGCCTCCAGGGTAACTATGGCTACACCTTC. Residues: CASSLQGNYGYTF. This rearrangement joins TRBV7-2 to TRBJ1-2; D perhaps matches TRBD1 (5 bases). V gave up 5 bases and J gave up 1 base, with 8 bases separating them. Germline V gene lookup returns CDR1 SGHTA and CDR2 FQGNSA. This CDR3 has 13 residues.

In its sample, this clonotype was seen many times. This chain's CDR3 is CASSFGRTDTQYF. The CDR3, as DNA: TGTGCCAGCAGCTTCGGGAGAACAGATACGCAGTATTTT. This rearrangement joins TRBV11-2 to TRBJ2-3, with D maybe TRBD2 (6 bases). Trimming left V 3 bases short and J 3 bases short, with 7 bases between. Germline V gene sequence: CDR1 SGHAT, CDR2 FQNNGV. The CDR3 sequence is 13 residues long. The full variable domain, with the rest looked up from reference TRBV11-2 and TRBJ2-3, is EAGVAQSPRYKIIEKRQSVAFWCNPISGHATLYWYQQILGQGPKLLIQFQNNGVVDDSQLPKDRFSAERLKGVDSTLKIQPAKLEDSAVYLCASSFGRTDTQYFGPGTRLTVL.

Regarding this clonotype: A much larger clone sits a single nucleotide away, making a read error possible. CDR3 residues: CSTRPGFNEQFF. The CDR3 bases are TGCAGTACTAGACCGGGGTTCAATGAGCAGTTCTTC. The chain joins TRBV20-1 to TRBJ2-1, with a possible D match to TRBD2 (5 bases). In germline, CDR1 is DFQATT, CDR2 SNEGSKA (reference sequence). This CDR3 has 12 amino acids.

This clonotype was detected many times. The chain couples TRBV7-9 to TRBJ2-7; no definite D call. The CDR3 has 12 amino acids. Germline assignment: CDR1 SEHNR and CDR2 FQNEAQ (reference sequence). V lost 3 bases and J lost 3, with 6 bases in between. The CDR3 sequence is CASSFSSYEQYF. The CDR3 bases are TGTGCCAGCAGCTTCAGCAGCTACGAGCAGTACTTC.

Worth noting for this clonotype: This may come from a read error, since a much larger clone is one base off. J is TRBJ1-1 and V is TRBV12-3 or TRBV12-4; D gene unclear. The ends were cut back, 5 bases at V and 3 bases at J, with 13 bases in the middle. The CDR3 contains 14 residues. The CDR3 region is CASSRGRLDTEAFF. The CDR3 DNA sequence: TGTGCCAGCAGTCGGGGTCGGTTGGACACTGAAGCTTTCTTT.

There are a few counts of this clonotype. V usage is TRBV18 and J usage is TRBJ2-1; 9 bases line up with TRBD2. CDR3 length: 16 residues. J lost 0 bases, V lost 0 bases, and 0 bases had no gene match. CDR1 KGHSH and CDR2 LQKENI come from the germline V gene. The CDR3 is CASSPPSGSSYNEQFF. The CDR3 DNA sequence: TGTGCCAGCTCACCACCTAGCGGGAGCTCCTACAATGAGCAGTTCTTC.

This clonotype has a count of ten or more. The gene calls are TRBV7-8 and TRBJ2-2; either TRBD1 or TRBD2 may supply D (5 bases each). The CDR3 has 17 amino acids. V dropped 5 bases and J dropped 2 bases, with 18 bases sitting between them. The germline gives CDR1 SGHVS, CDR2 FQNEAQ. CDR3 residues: CASSLGTRSGNTGELFF. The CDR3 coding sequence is TGTGCCAGCAGCCTCGGGACCCGAAGTGGCAACACCGGGGAGCTGTTTTTT.

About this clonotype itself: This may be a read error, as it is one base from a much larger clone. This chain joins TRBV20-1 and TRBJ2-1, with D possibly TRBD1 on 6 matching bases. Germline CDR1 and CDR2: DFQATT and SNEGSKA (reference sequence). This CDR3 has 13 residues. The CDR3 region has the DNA TGCAGTGCTAGCAACTACAGGGCCAATGGGCAGTTCTTC. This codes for CSASNYRANGQFF.

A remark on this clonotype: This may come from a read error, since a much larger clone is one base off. CDR3 sequence (DNA): TGTGCCAGCAGCCAAGCCGGGACTATCCAAGAGACCCAGTACTTC. It specifies CASSQAGTIQETQYF. V usage is TRBV3-1 and J usage is TRBJ2-5; 7 bases are shared with TRBD2. After removal of 1 base from V and 1 base from J, the junction contained 3 bases not matched to a gene. The CDR3 loop spans 15 amino acids. CDR1 LGHDT and CDR2 YNNKEL come from the germline V gene (reference sequence).

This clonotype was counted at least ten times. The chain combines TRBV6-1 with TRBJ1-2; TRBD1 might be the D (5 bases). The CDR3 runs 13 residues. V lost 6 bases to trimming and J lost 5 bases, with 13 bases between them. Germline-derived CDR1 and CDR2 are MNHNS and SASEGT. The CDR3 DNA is TGTGCCAGCAGCTATAGGGAGGGGTATGGCTACACCTTC. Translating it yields CASSYREGYGYTF.